The present T cell receptor beta chain was sequenced within a study of draining lymph node invasion in breast cancer (dated by TCRdb to 2018 to 2021). Looking at the study overall: In a separate targeted assay, bulk TCR-beta CDR3 sequencing compared sorted memory regulatory T cells and memory conventional CD4 T cells across breast cancer tissues. From each patient, matched non-invaded and tumor-invaded tumor-draining lymph nodes and the primary tumor were collected, and both Treg and Tconv subsets were profiled. The separate targeted TCR sequencing covered lymph nodes from about 5 patients, with primary tumors sequenced for three of those patients.

To note about this clonotype: Its antigen is not yet known. Base qualities are not provided; no much larger clone lies one nucleotide away.

Counted from cysteine to phenylalanine, this CDR3 has 14 amino acids. Only the CDR3 DNA is retained, 42 bases long and in frame from the first base. The germline V gene yields SGDLS for CDR1 and YYNGEE for CDR2. V loses 0 bases of germline sequence and J loses 1 base, and the interval between the two ends is 6 bases. Libraries were built with bulk RNA-seq. Sequencing took place on an Illumina HiSeq 2500. From the authors' description of their analysis: For the separate targeted TCR-seq dataset, CDR3 sequences were extracted and quantified from raw reads using MiXCR version 2.1.5 with default parameters. Each TCR-beta clone in the separate targeted TCR-seq dataset was defined by the V gene, J gene and CDR3 sequence taken together. In the separate targeted TCR-seq dataset, clones with fewer than three counts were removed, then only the 90% most strongly expressed clones per sample were retained. In the separate targeted TCR-seq dataset, Treg-Tconv overlap was calculated per tissue as the number of shared clones divided by the total number of Treg clones, multiplied by 100. TCRdb trimmed public reads at Q25 via fastp, called clones via MiXCR and kept in-frame beta chains. Each CDR3 protein appears once, grouped with its most common genes and DNA. The V and J calls and clone size come from TCRdb's table, not from the authors' own analysis. This sample has approximately 780 distinct CDR3 sequences in its table, and roughly three quarters of those were observed once. The ten largest clones add up to around 38% of the sample.

Overall results and qualifications from the work: Tracking the tumor top-100 clones was possible in just two patients. Per tissue, roughly 12-25% of Treg TCRs were found to be shared with Tconvs, and this sharing was interpreted as suggesting peripheral Treg induction. Some of the top 100 tumor clones were detected in invaded and non-invaded nodes, suggesting recirculation between tumor and draining nodes. TCRs shared between the Treg and Tconv subsets were regarded as suggesting, but not proving, a common clonal origin. Data could not resolve whether Treg conversion occurred in a given organ or whether converted Tregs recirculated between nodes and tumor. According to the targeted TCR-seq data, Tregs appeared to be more clonally expanded than Tconvs in every tissue, and both subsets had lower diversity in tumor than in lymph nodes.

For memory conventional CD4 T cells, the sort was based on CD4+ CD45RA- CD25- cells. Before staining and sorting, T cells were pre-enriched using a Miltenyi Pan T Cell isolation kit. Immunohistochemistry for estrogen receptor, progesterone receptor, HER2 and Ki-67 was used to characterize primary tumors. Fresh surgical tissue was processed within a few hours after surgery by being cut into small fragments. Tissue fragments were enzymatically digested with Liberase TL plus DNase for under 25 minutes and were then filtered through a 40-micrometer strainer. After DAPI live/dead staining, cells were sorted on a BD FACS Aria II at 98-99% purity. Sorted cells were lysed in TCL buffer and RNA was purified with a Norgen Single Cell RNA purification kit including DNase treatment.

The clonotype was recovered from a female donor with luminal breast cancer. The material sequenced was sorted memory CD4+ effector T cells from the tumor. Read against the paper, the sample's cell subset or site label means: CD45RA-negative sorted CD4+ T cells (memory Tconv or effector/memory Treg). This chain joins TRBV9 to TRBJ2-3; the D gene cannot be resolved reliably. The CDR3 loop reads CASSVAAGTDTQYF. The DNA is TGTGCCAGCAGCGTAGCGGCCGGCACAGATACGCAGTATTTT.